These 25 T cell receptor beta chains came from one sample sequenced in a study of cytomegalovirus exposure and HLA in healthy donors. The repertoire was sequenced with immunoSEQ multiplex PCR; TCRdb's copy has only in-frame clones and lacks some. The sample contains approximately 230,000 clones, more than 85% of which appear only once. Input material: PBMCs. The source of these receptors is a man aged 18 to 30 in good health and CMV-seropositive.

This clone was seen only once. The chain uses TRBV28 and TRBJ1-2, with a weak D call TRBD1 (6 bases). The germline CDR1 and CDR2 sequences are MDHEN and SYDVKM. With 2 bases removed from V and 7 bases from J, the gap between germline ends came to 14 bases. The CDR3 has 14 residues. The CDR3 sequence: CASSLDYRERGYTF. The CDR3 coding sequence is TGTGCCAGCAGTTTAGATTACAGGGAGCGTGGCTACACCTTC.

A single count supports this clone. The chain employs TRBV7-2 and TRBJ2-1; the match to TRBD2 covers 7 bases. The trim removed 4 bases at V and 3 bases at J, leaving 6 bases unmatched. This CDR3 region has 15 residues. Germline CDR1 reads SGHTA; CDR2 reads FQGNSA. The DNA of the CDR3 is TGTGCCAGCAGCTCGACGTCGGGGGGCTACAATGAGCAGTTCTTC. Its protein is CASSSTSGGYNEQFF.

V usage is TRBV6-1 and J usage is TRBJ2-5, with D possibly TRBD1 on 6 matching bases. The CDR3 loop spans 15 amino acids. Between the trimmed V and J ends, which lost 8 bases and 1 base, there was a span of 17 bases. Germline CDR1 reads MNHNS; CDR2 reads SASEGT. This CDR3 reads CASFRGGGRQETQYF. DNA of the CDR3: TGTGCCAGCTTTCGTGGGGGCGGTCGCCAAGAGACCCAGTACTTC.

The V gene is TRBV7-2, the J gene TRBJ2-7, with D possibly TRBD2 on 6 matching bases. V lost 4 bases and J 3 bases, leaving 16 bases between the germline ends. There are 15 residues in the CDR3. Germline V gives CDR1 SGHTA, CDR2 FQGNSA. The CDR3 DNA sequence: TGTGCCAGCAGCTCGAGGTCGGGGGATGGCTACGAGCAGTACTTC. Encoded protein: CASSSRSGDGYEQYF.

The chain joins TRBV30 to TRBJ1-1; no reliable D call. CDR1 is GTSNPN and CDR2 is SVGIG in the germline V gene (reference sequence). The CDR3 consists of 11 residues. V was trimmed by 7 bases and J by 7 bases, leaving 13 bases between them. CDR3: CASQGGFEAFF. CDR3 bases: TGTGCCTCCCAAGGTGGGTTTGAAGCTTTCTTT.

This chain connects TRBV11-2 to TRBJ1-1, with TRBD1 matching over 9 bases. Germline V gene lookup returns CDR1 SGHAT and CDR2 FQNNGV. This CDR3 is 15 amino acids long. The ends lost 4 bases at V and 1 base at J; junction bases unmatched: 4. Written as DNA, the CDR3 is TGTGCCAGCAGCTGGGGGGACAGGGAGAACACTGAAGCTTTCTTT. Amino acids: CASSWGDRENTEAFF.

This clone showed up just once. The chain combines TRBV19 with TRBJ2-7, with 7 bases fitting TRBD1. Germline CDR1 is LNHDA and CDR2 is SQIVND (reference sequence). The trim removed 4 bases at V and 2 bases at J, leaving 5 bases unmatched. The CDR3 totals 14 residues. The DNA of the CDR3 is TGTGCCAGTAGTACCGGGACAGTAACCTACGAGCAGTACTTC. It translates to CASSTGTVTYEQYF.

The rearrangement links TRBV11-3 to TRBJ2-3; no firm D call. The CDR3 loop spans 14 amino acids. V gave up 0 bases and J gave up 3 bases, with 7 bases separating them. Germline V gene sequence: CDR1 SGHNT, CDR2 YENEEA. The CDR3 sequence: CASSLDSRTDTQYF. Here the CDR3 DNA reads TGTGCCAGCAGCTTAGATTCTAGGACAGATACGCAGTATTTT.

This chain uses TRBV5-1 with TRBJ2-5; unclear D gene. CDR3 length: 15 amino acids. Trimming stripped 1 base from V and 5 bases from J, with 15 bases between. Germline V gene data show CDR1 as SGHRS and CDR2 as YFSETQ. The CDR3 spells CASSLWGLIAETQYF. The DNA for the CDR3 is TGCGCCAGCAGCTTGTGGGGATTGATCGCGGAGACCCAGTACTTC.

The chain uses TRBV2 and TRBJ1-2, with TRBD1 matching over 8 bases. From germline, CDR1 is SNHLY and CDR2 FYNNEI. J lost 4 bases, V lost 7 bases, and 11 bases had no gene match. The CDR3 covers 15 residues. CDR3 DNA sequence: TGTGCCAGCACTAAAGACAGGGGATGGGGCTATGGCTACACCTTC. It is translated as CASTKDRGWGYGYTF.

V and J are TRBV2 and TRBJ2-7, with D hard to call. Trimming removed 0 bases from V and 3 bases from J, with 6 bases in between. CDR3 length: 13 amino acids. Germline V gene sequence: CDR1 SNHLY, CDR2 FYNNEI. The CDR3 region has the DNA TGTGCCAGCAGTGAAGCGCGGTTCTACGAGCAGTACTTC. Its translation is CASSEARFYEQYF.

The chain couples TRBV6-4 to TRBJ2-5; 7 nucleotides agree with TRBD1. The V segment lost 5 bases and the J segment 5 bases; nucleotides outside the gene matches: 5. Germline CDR1 MRHNA, CDR2 SNTAGT. The CDR3 spans 13 residues. In nucleotides, the CDR3 is TGTGCCAGCAGTCCGACAGGGAAGGAGACCCAGTACTTC. Encoded protein: CASSPTGKETQYF.

V usage is TRBV19 and J usage is TRBJ2-2; perhaps TRBD2 as D (6 bases). Trimming stripped 7 bases from V and 0 bases from J, with 9 bases between. Germline CDR1 is LNHDA and CDR2 is SQIVND (reference sequence). The CDR3 consists of 14 residues. This CDR3 reads CASIGTPNTGELFF. The CDR3 nucleotides are TGTGCCAGTATTGGGACTCCGAACACCGGGGAGCTGTTTTTT.

This sequence joins TRBV13 and TRBJ1-2; D remains unclear. CDR1 and CDR2 (germline): PRHDT, FYEKMQ (reference sequence). This CDR3 contains 17 residues. Trimming took off 0 bases at V and 4 bases at J, with 18 bases between the two ends. The CDR3 DNA is TGTGCCAGCAGCTTAGGGCGTCGGGAGGAAATAGGCTATGGCTACACCTTC. It yields the protein CASSLGRREEIGYGYTF.

This clone was seen only once. This chain links TRBV19 with TRBJ2-5; D gene ambiguous. Trimming shortened V by 5 bases and J by 9 bases, and 10 bases separated the two germline ends. The germline CDR1 and CDR2 sequences are LNHDA and SQIVND (reference sequence). The CDR3 contains 11 residues. The CDR3 DNA follows: TGTGCCAGTAGTCCGGGCCGGGCCCAGTACTTC. As protein: CASSPGRAQYF.

This chain connects TRBV18 to TRBJ1-2; no definite D call. The CDR3 length is 16 residues. Trimming cost V 6 bases and J 7 bases, with 24 bases left between them. The germline CDR1 and CDR2 sequences are KGHSH and LQKENI. The CDR3 coding sequence is TGTGCCAGCTCGCCAGCCACACGGGAGGGAAAACGTGGCTACACCTTC. This translates into CASSPATREGKRGYTF.

Only one count was recorded for this clone. V usage is TRBV5-1 and J usage is TRBJ1-1, with TRBD1 identical over 7 bases. This CDR3 comprises 13 residues. Trimming took 2 bases from V and 6 from J; bases not matched to a gene: 4. CDR1 SGHRS and CDR2 YFSETQ come from the germline V gene. The CDR3, as DNA: TGCGCCAGCAGCTTTGACAGGGAAGCTGAAGCTTTCTTT. This encodes CASSFDREAEAFF.

The genes are TRBV5-4 and TRBJ1-1; D is undetermined. Trimming stripped 4 bases from V and 0 bases from J, with 19 bases between. The CDR3 sequence is 17 residues long. Germline CDR1 SGHNT, CDR2 YYREEE (reference sequence). The CDR3 spells CASSHPGPGVLNTEAFF. The CDR3 coding sequence is TGTGCCAGCAGCCACCCCGGGCCCGGAGTTTTGAACACTGAAGCTTTCTTT.

The gene calls are TRBV6-5 and TRBJ1-5; D unresolved. V was cut by 2 bases and J by 5 bases, with 10 bases left in between. This CDR3 is 14 amino acids long. The germline CDR1 and CDR2 sequences are MNHEY and SVGAGI. The CDR3 protein is CASSYRSVDQPQHF. The CDR3 nucleotides are TGTGCCAGCAGTTACAGGTCGGTCGATCAGCCCCAGCATTTT.

V usage is TRBV11-2 and J usage is TRBJ1-1, with a tentative D call TRBD1 (6 bases). Per germline, CDR1 SGHAT and CDR2 FQNNGV. The CDR3 is 13 amino acids. The germline V and J ends were trimmed by 6 bases and 6 bases, with 14 bases remaining between them. This CDR3 is CASRAGGPPEAFF. The CDR3 DNA sequence: TGTGCCAGCAGGGCCGGGGGGCCCCCTGAAGCTTTCTTT.

The chain carries TRBV7-9 and TRBJ2-5; D possibly corresponds to TRBD1 (5 bases). V lost 0 bases and J lost 5, with 16 bases in between. The CDR3 contains 16 residues. Per germline, CDR1 SEHNR and CDR2 FQNEAQ (reference sequence). Here the CDR3 reads CASSLAGGLKGETQYF. In nucleotides, the CDR3 is TGTGCCAGCAGCTTAGCCGGCGGTCTCAAGGGGGAGACCCAGTACTTC.

This clone was detected a few times. The V and J genes are TRBV14 and TRBJ1-2, with TRBD1 matching over 8 bases. The junction had 3 bases not matched to a gene; V was cut back by 6 bases and J by 3 bases. The CDR3 is 13 amino acids. In germline, CDR1 is SGHDN, CDR2 FVKESK. CDR3 sequence reads: CASSPDRDYGYTF. The CDR3 DNA sequence: TGTGCCAGCAGTCCGGACAGGGACTATGGCTACACCTTC.

V usage is TRBV7-9 and J usage is TRBJ2-1, with TRBD2 identical over 12 bases. Germline CDR1 is SEHNR and CDR2 is FQNEAQ (reference sequence). The junction had 4 bases not matched to a gene; V was cut back by 4 bases and J by 15 bases. The CDR3 runs to 12 residues. CDR3: CASSWLAGGLFF. As DNA, the CDR3 is TGTGCCAGCAGCTGGCTAGCGGGAGGGCTGTTCTTC.

Turning to this clone: The same CDR3 arises from other DNA sequences in this sample as well. The chain has TRBV18 and TRBJ2-7; no firm D call. The CDR3 totals 11 residues. Between the trimmed V and J ends, which lost 2 bases and 4 bases, there was a span of 3 bases. Germline V gene lookup returns CDR1 KGHSH and CDR2 LQKENI. The CDR3 region has the DNA TGTGCCAGCTCACCAGGGTACGAGCAGTACTTC. This encodes CASSPGYEQYF.

The rearrangement links TRBV27 to TRBJ1-5; a weak D match, TRBD1 (5 bases). The germline V and J ends were trimmed by 6 bases and 5 bases, with 17 bases remaining between them. The CDR3 consists of 15 residues. Germline V gene sequence: CDR1 MNHEY, CDR2 SMNVEV (reference sequence). The CDR3 sequence is CASRPRQSVDQPQHF. The CDR3 DNA is TGTGCCAGCAGACCCAGACAGTCCGTCGATCAGCCCCAGCATTTT.